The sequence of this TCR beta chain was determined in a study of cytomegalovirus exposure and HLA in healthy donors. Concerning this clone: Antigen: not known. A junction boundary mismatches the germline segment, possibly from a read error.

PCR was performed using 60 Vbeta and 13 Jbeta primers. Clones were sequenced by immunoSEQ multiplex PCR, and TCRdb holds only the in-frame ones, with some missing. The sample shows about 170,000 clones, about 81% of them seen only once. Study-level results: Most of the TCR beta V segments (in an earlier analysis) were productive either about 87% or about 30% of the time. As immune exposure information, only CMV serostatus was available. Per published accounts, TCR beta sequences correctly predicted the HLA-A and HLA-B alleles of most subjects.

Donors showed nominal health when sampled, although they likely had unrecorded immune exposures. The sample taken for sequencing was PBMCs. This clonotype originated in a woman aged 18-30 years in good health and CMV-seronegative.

CDR3 residues: CSSSLGQTGKTYNEQFF. The CDR3 region has the DNA TGTTCCAGCAGCTTGGGGCAAACAGGGAAAACCTACAATGAGCAGTTCTTC. This rearrangement joins TRBV7-9 to TRBJ2-1; a weak D match, TRBD1 (6 bases). Germline assignment: CDR1 SEHNR and CDR2 FQNEAQ (reference sequence). This CDR3 region has 17 residues.